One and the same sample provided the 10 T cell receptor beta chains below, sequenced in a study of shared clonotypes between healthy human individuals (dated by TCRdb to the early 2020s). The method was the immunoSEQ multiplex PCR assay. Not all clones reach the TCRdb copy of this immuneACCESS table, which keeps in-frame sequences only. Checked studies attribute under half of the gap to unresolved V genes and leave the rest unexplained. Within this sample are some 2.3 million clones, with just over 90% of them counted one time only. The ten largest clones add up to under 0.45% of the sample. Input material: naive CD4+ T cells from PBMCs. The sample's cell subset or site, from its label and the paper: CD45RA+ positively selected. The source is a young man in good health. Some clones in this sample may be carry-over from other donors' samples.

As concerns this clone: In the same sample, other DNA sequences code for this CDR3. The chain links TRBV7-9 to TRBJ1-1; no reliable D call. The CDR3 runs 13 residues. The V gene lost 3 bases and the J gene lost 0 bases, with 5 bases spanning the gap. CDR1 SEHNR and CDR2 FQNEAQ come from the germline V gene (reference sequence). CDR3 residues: CASSFTLNTEAFF. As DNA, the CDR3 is TGTGCCAGCAGCTTTACGCTGAACACTGAAGCTTTCTTT.

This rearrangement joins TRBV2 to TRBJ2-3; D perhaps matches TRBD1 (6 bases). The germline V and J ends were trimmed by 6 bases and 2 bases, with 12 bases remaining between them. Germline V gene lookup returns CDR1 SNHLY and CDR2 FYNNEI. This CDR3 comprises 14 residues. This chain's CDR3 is CASRGHLPTDTQYF. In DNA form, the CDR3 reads TGTGCCAGCAGGGGACACCTACCCACAGATACGCAGTATTTT.

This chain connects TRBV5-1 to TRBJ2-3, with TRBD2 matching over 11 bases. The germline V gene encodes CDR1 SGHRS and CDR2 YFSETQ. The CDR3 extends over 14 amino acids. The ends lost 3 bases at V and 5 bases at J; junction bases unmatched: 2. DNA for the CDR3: TGCGCCAGCAGCTGGGGGACTAGCGGAGATACGCAGTATTTT. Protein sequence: CASSWGTSGDTQYF.

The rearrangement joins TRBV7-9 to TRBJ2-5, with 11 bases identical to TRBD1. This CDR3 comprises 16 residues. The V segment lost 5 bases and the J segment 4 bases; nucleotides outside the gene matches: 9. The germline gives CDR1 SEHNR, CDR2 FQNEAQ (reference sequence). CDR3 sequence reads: CASSTGTGGFPETQYF. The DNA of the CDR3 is TGTGCCAGCAGCACCGGGACAGGGGGTTTTCCAGAGACCCAGTACTTC.

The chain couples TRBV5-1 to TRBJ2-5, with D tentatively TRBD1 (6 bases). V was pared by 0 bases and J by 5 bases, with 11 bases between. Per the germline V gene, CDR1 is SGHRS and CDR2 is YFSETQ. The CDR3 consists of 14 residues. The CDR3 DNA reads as TGCGCCAGCAGCTTGGCCCAGGGGTGGGAGACCCAGTACTTC. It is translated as CASSLAQGWETQYF. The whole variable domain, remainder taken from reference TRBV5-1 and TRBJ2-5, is KAGVTQTPRYLIKTRGQQVTLSCSPISGHRSVSWYQQTPGQGLQFLFEYFSETQRNKGNFPGRFSGRQFSNSRSEMNVSTLELGDSALYLCASSLAQGWETQYFGPGTRLLVL.

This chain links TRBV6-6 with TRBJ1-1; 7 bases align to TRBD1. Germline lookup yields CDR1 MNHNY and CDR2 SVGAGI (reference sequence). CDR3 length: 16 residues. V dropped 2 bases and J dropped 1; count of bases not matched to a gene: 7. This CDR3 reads CASSYPRQGSNTEAFF. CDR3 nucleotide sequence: TGTGCCAGCAGTTACCCCCGACAGGGCTCGAACACTGAAGCTTTCTTT.

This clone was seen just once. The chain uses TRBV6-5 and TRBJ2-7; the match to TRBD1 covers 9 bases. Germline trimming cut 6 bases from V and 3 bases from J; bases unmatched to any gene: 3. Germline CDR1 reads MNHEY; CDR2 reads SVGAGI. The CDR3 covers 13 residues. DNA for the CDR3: TGTGCCAGCAGCCGGGACAGGGACTACGAGCAGTACTTC. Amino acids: CASSRDRDYEQYF.

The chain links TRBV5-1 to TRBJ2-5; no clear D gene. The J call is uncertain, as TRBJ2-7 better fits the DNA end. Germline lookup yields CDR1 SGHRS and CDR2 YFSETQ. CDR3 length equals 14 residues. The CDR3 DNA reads TGCGCCAGCAGCCATGAGAAGAACTCCTACGAGCAGTACTTC. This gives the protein CASSHEKNSYEQYF.

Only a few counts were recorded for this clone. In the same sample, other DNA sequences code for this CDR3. CDR3 DNA: TGTGCCAGCTCACCAGGGAGCCAAGAGACCCAGTACTTC. It translates to CASSPGSQETQYF. The rearrangement links TRBV18 to TRBJ2-5; D possibly corresponds to TRBD2 (5 bases). V was pared by 2 bases and J by 1 base, with 5 bases between. The CDR3 runs to 13 residues. Germline lookup yields CDR1 KGHSH and CDR2 LQKENI.

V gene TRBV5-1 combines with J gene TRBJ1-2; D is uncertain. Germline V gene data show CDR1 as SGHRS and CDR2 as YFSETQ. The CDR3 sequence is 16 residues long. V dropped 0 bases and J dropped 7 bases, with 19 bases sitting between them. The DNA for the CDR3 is TGCGCCAGCAGCTTGGCCGGAGGCGGTTCTAGAGGTGGCTACACCTTC. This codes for CASSLAGGGSRGGYTF.